Below are 18 T cell receptor beta chains sequenced from a single sample in a study of blood T cells in healthy people across ages. Alongside a J-beta primer mix, a sample-barcoded 5' primer served in a second PCR lasting roughly 7 to 12 cycles. TCRdb re-called the 5' RACE reads with MiXCR, one entry per CDR3 protein. Here the sample spans about 650,000 distinct CDR3 sequences, approximately 52% being singletons. Material for sequencing was blood. The receptors come from a woman aged 80 or older in good health.

V gene TRBV15 combines with J gene TRBJ1-4; the D gene is possibly TRBD1 (5 bases). Germline-derived CDR1 and CDR2 are LNHNV and YYDKDF (reference sequence). The V and J ends lost 0 bases and 1 base respectively, with 6 bases between them. The length of the CDR3 is 15 residues. The CDR3 is CATSREGGTNEKLFF. The CDR3 coding sequence is TGTGCCACCAGCAGAGAGGGGGGAACTAATGAAAAACTGTTTTTT.

The chain combines TRBV14 with TRBJ1-3; D remains ambiguous. The CDR3 has 11 residues. CDR1 and CDR2 (germline): SGHDN, FVKESK. V was shortened by 7 bases and J by 7 bases, with 8 bases between the two germline ends. The CDR3 region is CASTSSNTIYF. CDR3 in DNA: TGTGCCAGCACCTCCTCCAACACCATATATTTT.

For this clonotype: It may be a read error: a sequence one base away is much more abundant. The chain couples TRBV20-1 to TRBJ2-1; 10 bases fit TRBD2. CDR3 length: 15 amino acids. CDR1 and CDR2 from the germline V gene are DFQATT and SNEGSKA (reference sequence). The CDR3 loop reads CSTRDLLAGFNEQFF. The CDR3 DNA follows: TGCAGTACTAGAGATCTACTAGCGGGATTCAATGAGCAGTTCTTC.

V is TRBV30 and J is TRBJ2-7; TRBD1 is a possible D gene (6 bases). CDR3 length: 13 residues. Germline V gene sequence: CDR1 GTSNPN, CDR2 SVGIG (reference sequence). Trimming removed 2 bases at V and 0 bases at J, with 8 bases between. CDR3 DNA: TGTGCCTGGAGTCGACAGGCCTCCTACGAGCAGTACTTC. This encodes CAWSRQASYEQYF.

Of note for this clonotype: A read error is likely, as this CDR3 ends without the conserved phenylalanine or tryptophan. The limits of the CDR3 on the DNA are not certain, so only TCRdb's listed CDR3 is given. V gene TRBV5-1 combines with J gene TRBJ2-5; the table names TRBD1, a call not compared with the DNA. The germline gives CDR1 SGHRS, CDR2 YFSETQ. The CDR3 length equals 17 residues, ends included. The CDR3 is CASRILVTGGDGYTFGS.

The chain uses TRBV24-1 and TRBJ2-5; maybe TRBD2 (5 bases). The germline CDR1 and CDR2 sequences are KGHDR and SFDVKD. V lost 4 bases and J lost 11, with 25 bases in between. The CDR3 loop spans 16 amino acids. CDR3 nucleotides: TGTGCCACCAGTGACCGTGACTACCCCCCTTACAATGAGCAGTACTTC. Amino acids: CATSDRDYPPYNEQYF.

Concerning this clonotype: This sequence may be a read error, since a much larger clone differs from it by one base. J is TRBJ2-1 and V is TRBV20-1; 8 bases line up with TRBD2. Germline assignment: CDR1 DFQATT and CDR2 SNEGSKA (reference sequence). V lost 6 bases and J lost 8; bases outside the gene matches: 18. The CDR3 runs to 16 residues. CDR3 protein: CSAKVYGRAMWDEQFF. Here the CDR3 DNA reads TGCAGTGCCAAAGTGTACGGGAGGGCGATGTGGGATGAGCAGTTCTTC.

The chain has TRBV15 and TRBJ2-1; 9 bases fit TRBD2. There are 17 residues in the CDR3. The germline V gene encodes CDR1 LNHNV and CDR2 YYDKDF (reference sequence). The V and J ends lost 1 base and 2 bases, in that order; junction bases with no gene match: 6. The chain's CDR3 is CATSRAASGNPYNEQFF. In DNA, the CDR3 is TGTGCCACCAGCAGAGCCGCTAGCGGGAACCCCTACAATGAGCAGTTCTTC.

This clonotype was observed at least ten times. This chain connects TRBV15 to TRBJ2-1, with a possible D match to TRBD2 (7 bases). CDR3 size: 17 residues. V was shortened by 0 bases and J by 4 bases, with 16 bases between the two germline ends. Per the germline V gene, CDR1 is LNHNV and CDR2 is YYDKDF (reference sequence). The DNA of the CDR3 is TGTGCCACCAGCAGAGATAGTCCGGGGGGCCTTTACAATGAGCAGTTCTTC. This translates into CATSRDSPGGLYNEQFF.

This rearrangement joins TRBV6-1 to TRBJ1-2, with 9 bases lining up with TRBD1. The CDR3 sequence is 15 residues long. The J segment lost 7 bases and the V segment lost 3 bases, leaving 9 bases of the junction unmatched. Germline V gives CDR1 MNHNS, CDR2 SASEGT. CDR3: CASSDLGQGITGYTF. CDR3 nucleotide sequence: TGTGCCAGCAGTGACCTGGGACAGGGAATTACTGGCTACACCTTC.

This chain uses TRBV29-1 with TRBJ2-1, with TRBD1 matching 9 bases. Germline CDR1 and CDR2: SQVTM and ANQGSEA. This CDR3 is 15 amino acids long. The ends lost 6 bases at V and 4 bases at J; junction bases unmatched: 10. The CDR3 loop reads CSVKQGAAAYNEQFF. CDR3 DNA sequence: TGCAGCGTCAAACAGGGGGCAGCGGCATACAATGAGCAGTTCTTC.

This chain joins TRBV29-1 and TRBJ2-7; no clear D. V lost 7 bases and J lost 7, with 17 bases in between. Germline CDR1 is SQVTM and CDR2 is ANQGSEA. The CDR3 sequence is 12 residues long. CDR3 DNA: TGCAGCGCCTCTGGTCCTCCCAGAGAGCAGTACTTC. It codes for CSASGPPREQYF.

Ten or more counts support this clonotype. The rearrangement joins TRBV28 to TRBJ1-2; 9 bases are a match to TRBD1. From germline, CDR1 is MDHEN and CDR2 SYDVKM. With V trimmed by 6 bases and J by 2 bases, 4 bases remained unmatched. This CDR3 spans 14 amino acids. The CDR3 is CASRSGTGNYGYTF. Here the CDR3 DNA reads TGTGCCAGCAGATCCGGGACAGGGAACTATGGCTACACCTTC.

This clonotype was counted ten times or more. J is TRBJ1-2 and V is TRBV7-2, with TRBD1 as a possible D gene (6 bases). Germline loops: CDR1 SGHTA, CDR2 FQGNSA. Trimming cost V 5 bases and J 4 bases, with 11 bases left between them. The CDR3 contains 13 residues. The CDR3 is CASSDLDSYGYTF. The CDR3 DNA reads as TGTGCCAGCAGCGACCTGGACAGCTATGGCTACACCTTC.

The rearrangement joins TRBV28 to TRBJ2-3; TRBD2 matches 7 bases. Trimming at V came to 4 bases and at J to 6 bases, leaving 10 bases not matched to a gene. Germline assignment: CDR1 MDHEN and CDR2 SYDVKM. This CDR3 has 15 amino acids. The CDR3 nucleotides read TGTGCCAGCAGTTCAGCGGGGCAGGGCATGGATACGCAGTATTTT. Protein sequence: CASSSAGQGMDTQYF. Looking up the rest from reference TRBV28 and TRBJ2-3 gives the full variable domain: DVKVTQSSRYLVKRTGEKVFLECVQDMDHENMFWYRQDPGLGLRLIYFSYDVKMKEKGDIPEGYSVSREKKERFSLILESASTNQTSMYLCASSSAGQGMDTQYFGPGTRLTVL.

This clonotype was seen ten or more times. The chain carries TRBV12-3 or TRBV12-4 and TRBJ2-1; 10 nucleotides match TRBD2. This CDR3 region has 14 residues. V lost 9 bases and J lost 4; bases outside the gene matches: 6. The CDR3 region is CASCELAGYNEQFF. Written as DNA, the CDR3 is TGTGCCAGTTGTGAACTAGCGGGATACAATGAGCAGTTCTTC.

As to this clonotype: A much more abundant neighbour one base away suggests this may be a read error. Here the CDR3 reads CASSLSGVYEQYF. The CDR3 DNA is TGTGCCAGCAGCCTTAGCGGGGTTTACGAGCAGTACTTC. The genes are TRBV7-6 and TRBJ2-4, with 8 nucleotides matching TRBD2. With the DNA end fitting TRBJ2-7 better, the J assignment may be wrong. In germline, CDR1 is SGHVS, CDR2 FNYEAQ. The CDR3 is 13 residues long.

Comment on this clonotype: Germline is not matched at one junction end, which may reflect a read error. The chain has TRBV7-9 and TRBJ1-4, with D possibly TRBD1 on 5 matching bases. The CDR3 spans 14 residues. The V gene's germline CDR1 is SEHNR and CDR2 FQNEAQ (reference sequence). CDR3 DNA sequence: TGTGCCGGCAGCTTAAGAGGGACGCACGAAAAACTGTTTTTT. Encoded protein: CAGSLRGTHEKLFF.